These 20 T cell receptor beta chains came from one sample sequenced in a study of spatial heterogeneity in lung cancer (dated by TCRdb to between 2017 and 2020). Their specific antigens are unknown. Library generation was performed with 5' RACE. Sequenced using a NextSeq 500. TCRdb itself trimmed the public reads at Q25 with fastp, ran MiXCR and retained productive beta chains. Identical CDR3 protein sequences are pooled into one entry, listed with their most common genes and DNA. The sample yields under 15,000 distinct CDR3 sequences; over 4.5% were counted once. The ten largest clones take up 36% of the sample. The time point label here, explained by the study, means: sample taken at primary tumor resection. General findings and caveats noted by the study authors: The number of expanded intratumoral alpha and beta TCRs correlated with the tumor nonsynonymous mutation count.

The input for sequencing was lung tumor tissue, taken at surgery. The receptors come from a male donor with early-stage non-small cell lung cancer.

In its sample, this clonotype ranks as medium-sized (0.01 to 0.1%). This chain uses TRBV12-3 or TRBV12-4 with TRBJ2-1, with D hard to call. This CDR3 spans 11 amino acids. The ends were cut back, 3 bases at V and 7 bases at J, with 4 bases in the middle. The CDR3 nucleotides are TGTGCCAGCAGTTTGCAGAATGAGCAGTTCTTC. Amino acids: CASSLQNEQFF.

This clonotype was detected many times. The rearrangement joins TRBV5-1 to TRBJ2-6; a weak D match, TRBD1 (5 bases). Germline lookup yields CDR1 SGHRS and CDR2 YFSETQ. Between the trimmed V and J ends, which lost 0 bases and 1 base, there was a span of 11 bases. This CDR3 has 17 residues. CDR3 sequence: CASSLDLGRSGANVLTF. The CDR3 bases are TGCGCCAGCAGCTTGGATCTGGGGCGATCTGGGGCCAACGTCCTGACTTTC.

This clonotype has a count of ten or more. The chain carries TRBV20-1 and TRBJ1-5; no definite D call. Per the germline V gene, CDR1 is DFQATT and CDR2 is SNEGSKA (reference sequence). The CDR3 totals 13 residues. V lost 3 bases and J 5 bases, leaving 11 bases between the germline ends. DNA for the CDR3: TGCAGTGCTAGTCCGGGTTCATATCAGCCCCAGCATTTT. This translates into CSASPGSYQPQHF.

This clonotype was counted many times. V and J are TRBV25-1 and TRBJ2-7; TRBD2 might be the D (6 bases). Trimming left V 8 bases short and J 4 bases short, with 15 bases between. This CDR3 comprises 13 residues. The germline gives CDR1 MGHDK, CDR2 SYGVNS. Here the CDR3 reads CASVTSGTYEQYF. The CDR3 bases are TGTGCCAGCGTTACCTCCGGGACTTACGAGCAGTACTTC.

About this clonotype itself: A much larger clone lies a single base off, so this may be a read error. The CDR3 DNA follows: TGTGCCAGGAGAGACTCAAGCTCCTACAATGAGCAGTTCTTC. It is translated as CARRDSSSYNEQFF. The V call is TRBV6-2 or TRBV6-3, the J call TRBJ2-1; the D is unclear. Germline values: CDR1 MNHEY, CDR2 SVGEGT. The CDR3 has 14 residues. V was trimmed by 9 bases and J by 0 bases, leaving 12 bases between them.

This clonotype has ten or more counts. The DNA of the CDR3 is TGTGCCAGCAGTCTCGACAGGGATAACACTGAAGCTTTCTTT. Its translation: CASSLDRDNTEAFF. The rearrangement uses TRBV27 and TRBJ1-1, with 7 bases that match TRBD1. Unmatched junction bases numbered 5, after V lost 5 bases and J lost 2 bases. The germline CDR1 and CDR2 sequences are MNHEY and SMNVEV (reference sequence). The CDR3 runs to 14 residues.

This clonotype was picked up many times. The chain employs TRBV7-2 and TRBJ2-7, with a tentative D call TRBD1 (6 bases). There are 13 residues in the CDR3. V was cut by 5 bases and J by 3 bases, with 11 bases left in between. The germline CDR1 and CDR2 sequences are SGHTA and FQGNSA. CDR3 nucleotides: TGTGCCAGCAGCCGGGACACCTACTACGAGCAGTACTTC. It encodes CASSRDTYYEQYF.

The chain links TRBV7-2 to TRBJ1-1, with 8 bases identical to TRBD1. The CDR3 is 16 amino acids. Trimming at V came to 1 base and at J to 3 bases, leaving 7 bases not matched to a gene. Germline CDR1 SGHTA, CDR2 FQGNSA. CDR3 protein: CASSLVWDRTDTEAFF. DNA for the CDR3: TGTGCCAGCAGCTTAGTGTGGGACAGGACAGACACTGAAGCTTTCTTT. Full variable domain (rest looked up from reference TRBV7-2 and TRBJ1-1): GAGVSQSPSNKVTEKGKDVELRCDPISGHTALYWYRQSLGQGLEFLIYFQGNSAPDKSGLPSDRFSAERTGGSVSTLTIQRTQQEDSAVYLCASSLVWDRTDTEAFFGQGTRLTVV.

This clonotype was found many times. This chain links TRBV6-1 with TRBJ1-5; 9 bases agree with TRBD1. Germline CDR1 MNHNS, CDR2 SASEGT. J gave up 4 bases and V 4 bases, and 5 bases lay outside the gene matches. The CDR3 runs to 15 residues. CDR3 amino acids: CASSVTGGWNQPQHF. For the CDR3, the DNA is TGTGCCAGCAGTGTTACAGGGGGCTGGAATCAGCCCCAGCATTTT.

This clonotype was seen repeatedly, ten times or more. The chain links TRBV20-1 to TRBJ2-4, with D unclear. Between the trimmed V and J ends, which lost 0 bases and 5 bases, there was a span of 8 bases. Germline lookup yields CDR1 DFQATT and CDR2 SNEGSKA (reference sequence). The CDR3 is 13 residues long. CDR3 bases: TGCAGTGCTAGAGAAGTGACCCAAAACATTCAGTACTTC. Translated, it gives CSAREVTQNIQYF.

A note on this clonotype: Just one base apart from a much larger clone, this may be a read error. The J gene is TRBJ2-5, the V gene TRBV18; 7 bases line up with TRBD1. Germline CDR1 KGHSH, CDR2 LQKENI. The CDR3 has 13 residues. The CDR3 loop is CARSPGQQETQYF. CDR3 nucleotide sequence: TGTGCCAGATCACCGGGACAGCAAGAGACCCAGTACTTC.

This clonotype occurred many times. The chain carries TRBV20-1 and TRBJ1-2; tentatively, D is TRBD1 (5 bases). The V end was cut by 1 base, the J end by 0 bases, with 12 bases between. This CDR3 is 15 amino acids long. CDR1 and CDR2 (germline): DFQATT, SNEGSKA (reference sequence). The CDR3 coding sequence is TGCAGTGCTAGAGGACGGGACGGATCTAACTATGGCTACACCTTC. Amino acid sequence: CSARGRDGSNYGYTF.

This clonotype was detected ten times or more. This CDR3 is CASSRRLVGSGELFF. In DNA form, the CDR3 reads TGCGCCAGCAGCCGCCGACTAGTAGGGTCCGGGGAGCTGTTTTTT. V gene TRBV5-1 combines with J gene TRBJ2-2; possibly TRBD2 for D (6 bases). The V end lost 4 bases, the J end lost 6 bases, and 16 bases lay between the germline ends. The germline gives CDR1 SGHRS, CDR2 YFSETQ. The CDR3 has 15 residues. Complete variable domain (other parts from reference TRBV5-1 and TRBJ2-2): KAGVTQTPRYLIKTRGQQVTLSCSPISGHRSVSWYQQTPGQGLQFLFEYFSETQRNKGNFPGRFSGRQFSNSRSEMNVSTLELGDSALYLCASSRRLVGSGELFFGEGSRLTVL.

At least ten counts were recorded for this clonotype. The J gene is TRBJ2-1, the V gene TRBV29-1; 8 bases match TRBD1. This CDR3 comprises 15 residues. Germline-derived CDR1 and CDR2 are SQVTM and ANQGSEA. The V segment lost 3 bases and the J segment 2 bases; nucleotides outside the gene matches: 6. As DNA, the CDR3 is TGCAGCGTTGATGGGACAGGCCTCACCTACAATGAGCAGTTCTTC. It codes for CSVDGTGLTYNEQFF.

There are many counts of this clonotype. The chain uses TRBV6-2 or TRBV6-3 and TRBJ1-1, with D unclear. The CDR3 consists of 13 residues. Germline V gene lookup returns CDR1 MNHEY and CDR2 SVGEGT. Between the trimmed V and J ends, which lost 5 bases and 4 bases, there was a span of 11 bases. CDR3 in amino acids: CASSTDISTEAFF. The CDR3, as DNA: TGTGCCAGCAGTACCGACATATCCACTGAAGCTTTCTTT.

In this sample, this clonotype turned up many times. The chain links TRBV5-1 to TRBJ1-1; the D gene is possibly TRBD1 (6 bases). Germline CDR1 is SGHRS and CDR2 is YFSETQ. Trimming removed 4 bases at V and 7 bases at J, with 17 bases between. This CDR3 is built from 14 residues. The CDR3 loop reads CASSGTGFSGEAFF. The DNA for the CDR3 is TGCGCCAGCAGCGGAACAGGGTTTTCTGGTGAAGCTTTCTTT.

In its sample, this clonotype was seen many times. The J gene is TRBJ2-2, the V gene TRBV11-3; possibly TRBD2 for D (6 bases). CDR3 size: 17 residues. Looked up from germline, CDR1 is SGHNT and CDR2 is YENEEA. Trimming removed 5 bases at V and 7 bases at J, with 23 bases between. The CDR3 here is CASSRGGTTAPIGELFF. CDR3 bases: TGTGCCAGCAGCCGCGGCGGGACGACAGCTCCCATCGGGGAGCTGTTTTTT. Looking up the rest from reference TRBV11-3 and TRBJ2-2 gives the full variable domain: EAGVVQSPRYKIIEKKQPVAFWCNPISGHNTLYWYLQNLGQGPELLIRYENEEAVDDSQLPKDRFSAERLKGVDSTLKIQPAELGDSAVYLCASSRGGTTAPIGELFFGEGSRLTVL.

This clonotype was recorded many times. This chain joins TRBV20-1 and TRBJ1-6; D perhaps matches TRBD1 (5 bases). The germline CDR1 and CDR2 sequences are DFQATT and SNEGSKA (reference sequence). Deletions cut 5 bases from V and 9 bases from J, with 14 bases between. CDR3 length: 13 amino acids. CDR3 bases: TGCAGTGCTGGGGGAGTAGGAAGTTCACCCCTCCACTTT. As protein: CSAGGVGSSPLHF.

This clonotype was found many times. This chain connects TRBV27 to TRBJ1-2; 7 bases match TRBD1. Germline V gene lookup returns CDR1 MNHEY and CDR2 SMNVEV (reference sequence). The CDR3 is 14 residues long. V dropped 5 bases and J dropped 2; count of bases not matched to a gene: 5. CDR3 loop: CASSPGTENYGYTF. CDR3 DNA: TGTGCCAGCAGTCCGGGGACAGAGAACTATGGCTACACCTTC.

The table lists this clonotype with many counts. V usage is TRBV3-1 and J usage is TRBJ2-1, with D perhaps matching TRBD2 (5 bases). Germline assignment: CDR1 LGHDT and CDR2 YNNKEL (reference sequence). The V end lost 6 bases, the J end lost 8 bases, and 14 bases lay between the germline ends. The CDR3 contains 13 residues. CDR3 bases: TGTGCCAGCAGTCGAGCGGCTTGGGATGAGCAGTTCTTC. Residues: CASSRAAWDEQFF.